The 27 T cell receptor beta chains presented below share a single source sample, sequenced in a study of blood T cell repertoires in COVID-19. Assay used: immunoSEQ multiplex PCR; TCRdb lists only in-frame clones, some missing. The sample comprises more than 200,000 clones, around nine tenths of which are singletons, and 1.9% rests with the top ten. Specimen: PBMCs or T cells enriched from blood (not recorded which). The source of these receptors is a woman aged 18-29 years who had recovered from COVID-19.

This rearrangement joins TRBV27 to TRBJ1-3; 7 bases align to TRBD1. V trimming: 5 bases; J trimming: 0 bases; junction bases outside the gene matches: 4. Per the germline V gene, CDR1 is MNHEY and CDR2 is SMNVEV (reference sequence). This CDR3 region has 15 residues. This CDR3 is CASSPDRLSGNTIYF. DNA of the CDR3: TGTGCCAGCAGTCCGGACAGGCTCTCTGGAAACACCATATATTTT.

The chain couples TRBV9 to TRBJ2-6; TRBD1 might be the D (6 bases). Trimming took off 0 bases at V and 1 base at J, with 14 bases between the two ends. Germline-derived CDR1 and CDR2 are SGDLS and YYNGEE. This CDR3 has 18 amino acids. Here the CDR3 reads CASSVGVGTGSGANVLTF. The CDR3 DNA is TGTGCCAGCAGCGTAGGGGTGGGAACAGGGTCTGGGGCCAACGTCCTGACTTTC. Together with reference TRBV9 and TRBJ2-6, the CDR3 gives the full variable domain: DSGVTQTPKHLITATGQRVTLRCSPRSGDLSVYWYQQSLDQGLQFLIQYYNGEERAKGNILERFSAQQFPDLHSELNLSSLELGDSALYFCASSVGVGTGSGANVLTFGAGSRLTVL.

This clone was observed a handful of times. CDR3 amino acids: CASSLRITREANTGELFF. The CDR3 bases are TGTGCCAGCTCACTAAGAATCACCCGGGAGGCGAACACCGGGGAGCTGTTTTTT. The rearrangement uses TRBV18 and TRBJ2-2; 7 bases are shared with TRBD2. The junction had 11 bases not matched to a gene; V was cut back by 4 bases and J by 0 bases. The CDR3 loop spans 18 amino acids. CDR1 is KGHSH and CDR2 is LQKENI in the germline V gene.

In DNA form, the CDR3 reads TGTGCCACCAGCAGAGGTACAGGGGGCACAGATACGCAGTATTTT. Translating it yields CATSRGTGGTDTQYF. The chain is built from TRBV15 and TRBJ2-3, with 7 bases fitting TRBD1. Germline lookup yields CDR1 LNHNV and CDR2 YYDKDF (reference sequence). The CDR3 is 15 residues long. V shed 1 base and J 1 base; nucleotides not matched to a gene: 2.

J is TRBJ1-5 and V is TRBV28; TRBD1 matches at 10 bases. The CDR3 has 15 residues. CDR1 MDHEN and CDR2 SYDVKM come from the germline V gene. The V and J ends lost 7 bases and 7 bases, in that order; junction bases with no gene match: 10. The CDR3 loop reads CASKLGQGGWQPQHF. The CDR3 DNA follows: TGTGCCAGCAAATTAGGACAGGGGGGTTGGCAGCCCCAGCATTTT.

This chain connects TRBV7-3 to TRBJ2-1; 12 positions agree with TRBD2. V lost 5 bases and J lost 8; bases outside the gene matches: 4. Germline V gives CDR1 SGHTA, CDR2 FQGTGA. CDR3 length: 14 residues. In DNA form, the CDR3 reads TGTGCCAGCAGCAAGACTAGCGGGAGTTATGAGCAGTTCTTC. It yields the protein CASSKTSGSYEQFF.

The J gene is TRBJ2-7, the V gene TRBV12-3 or TRBV12-4; 8 positions agree with TRBD2. The length of the CDR3 is 13 residues. With V trimmed by 7 bases and J by 5 bases, 7 bases remained unmatched. The CDR3 region has the DNA TGTGCCAGCACTTCGGGGGGGCTGGACGAGCAGTACTTC. Translated: CASTSGGLDEQYF.

This clone was detected only once. The V call is TRBV11-2, the J call TRBJ2-1; 8 bases map to TRBD2. The V gene's germline CDR1 is SGHAT and CDR2 FQNNGV. CDR3 length: 15 residues. V was clipped by 5 bases and J by 3 bases; unmatched bases: 6. As DNA, the CDR3 is TGTGCCAGCAGCCCATTAGCGGGGAGCTACAATGAGCAGTTCTTC. Its protein is CASSPLAGSYNEQFF.

The V gene is TRBV25-1, the J gene TRBJ1-1; TRBD1 aligns across 9 bases. In germline, CDR1 is MGHDK, CDR2 SYGVNS. Unmatched junction bases numbered 13, after V lost 9 bases and J lost 11 bases. There are 13 residues in the CDR3. For the CDR3, the DNA is TGTGCCAGTGGGGGACAGGGCTTGCTTGGGGCTTTCTTT. This codes for CASGGQGLLGAFF.

This clone has more than one count but fewer than ten. The CDR3 reads CASSVAQGGNTIYF. Here the CDR3 DNA reads TGTGCCAGCAGCGTAGCCCAGGGTGGAAACACCATATATTTT. V usage is TRBV9 and J usage is TRBJ1-3; possible D gene TRBD1, 5 bases. CDR1 SGDLS and CDR2 YYNGEE come from the germline V gene. CDR3 length: 14 amino acids. V was shortened by 0 bases and J by 3 bases, with 7 bases between the two germline ends. The whole variable domain, remainder taken from reference TRBV9 and TRBJ1-3, is DSGVTQTPKHLITATGQRVTLRCSPRSGDLSVYWYQQSLDQGLQFLIQYYNGEERAKGNILERFSAQQFPDLHSELNLSSLELGDSALYFCASSVAQGGNTIYFGEGSWLTVV.

The rearrangement joins TRBV9 to TRBJ2-7; 7 bases match TRBD1. CDR3 length: 14 amino acids. Germline values: CDR1 SGDLS, CDR2 YYNGEE. V lost 2 bases to trimming and J lost 0 bases; unmatched junction nucleotides: 2. CDR3 protein: CASSVGTVSYEQYF. Here the CDR3 DNA reads TGTGCCAGCAGCGTGGGGACAGTCTCCTACGAGCAGTACTTC.

The rearrangement joins TRBV27 to TRBJ1-3; perhaps TRBD1 as D (5 bases). V shed 5 bases and J shed 4 bases, with 12 bases lying between them. This CDR3 is built from 14 residues. Germline CDR1 MNHEY, CDR2 SMNVEV (reference sequence). CDR3 sequence (DNA): TGTGCCAGCAGTGTACAGGCATCCGGAAACACCATATATTTT. It specifies CASSVQASGNTIYF.

The rearrangement links TRBV15 to TRBJ2-5, with a weak D call TRBD2 (7 bases). Trimming pared 0 bases from V and 5 bases from J, leaving 13 bases between. The length of the CDR3 is 15 residues. Germline V gene sequence: CDR1 LNHNV, CDR2 YYDKDF (reference sequence). The CDR3 DNA reads TGTGCCACCAGCAGAGATTCGGGGGGCCCGGAGACCCAGTACTTC. It encodes CATSRDSGGPETQYF.

The chain is built from TRBV6-2 or TRBV6-3 and TRBJ1-2, with 9 bases fitting TRBD1. J lost 12 bases, V lost 4 bases, and 9 bases had no gene match. CDR1 is MNHEY, CDR2 SVGEGT, per germline. The CDR3 length is 13 residues. The chain's CDR3 is CASSSRDRDENTF. CDR3 coding DNA: TGTGCCAGCAGTTCCCGGGACAGGGATGAAAACACCTTC.

The V and J genes are TRBV21-1 and TRBJ2-7; the table names TRBD1, a call not compared with the DNA. TRBV21-1 is deemed a pseudogene. The CDR3 length is 14 residues. The CDR3 here is CASSKGQGAYEQYF. CDR3 nucleotides: TGTGCCAGCAGCAAAGGCCAGGGGGCCTACGAGCAGTACTTC.

This rearrangement joins TRBV7-2 to TRBJ2-1, with D perhaps matching TRBD1 (5 bases). Between the trimmed V and J ends, which lost 1 base and 7 bases, there was a span of 14 bases. Germline CDR1 is SGHTA and CDR2 is FQGNSA. The CDR3 length is 15 residues. CDR3 protein: CASSLESGQPNEQFF. The CDR3, as DNA: TGTGCCAGCAGCTTAGAATCAGGGCAGCCTAATGAGCAGTTCTTC.

The V gene is TRBV7-2, the J gene TRBJ1-5, with D uncertain. Trimming pared 1 base from V and 0 bases from J, leaving 7 bases between. CDR3 size: 15 residues. CDR1 and CDR2 from the germline V gene are SGHTA and FQGNSA. The CDR3 loop is CASSLGGNSNQPQHF. The DNA of the CDR3 is TGTGCCAGCAGCTTAGGAGGAAATAGCAATCAGCCCCAGCATTTT.

This chain joins TRBV15 and TRBJ2-3; TRBD2 aligns across 8 bases. Germline V gene sequence: CDR1 LNHNV, CDR2 YYDKDF (reference sequence). This CDR3 comprises 17 residues. Unmatched junction bases numbered 9, after V lost 0 bases and J lost 4 bases. CDR3 nucleotide sequence: TGTGCCACCAGCAGAGAGGCCACCGGGGGGGGGTCAGATACGCAGTATTTT. This encodes CATSREATGGGSDTQYF.

V and J are TRBV9 and TRBJ1-1; D may be TRBD1 (6 bases). Per germline, CDR1 SGDLS and CDR2 YYNGEE. V lost 2 bases and J 7 bases, leaving 15 bases between the germline ends. The length of the CDR3 is 14 residues. The chain's CDR3 is CASSVSGGPIEAFF. DNA of the CDR3: TGTGCCAGCAGCGTGAGCGGGGGCCCCATTGAAGCTTTCTTT.

This sequence joins TRBV28 and TRBJ1-5; D is perhaps TRBD1 (6 bases). This CDR3 region has 11 residues. Germline V CDR1 and CDR2: MDHEN, SYDVKM. The CDR3, as DNA: TGTGTGACAGGCATAAATCAGCCCCAGCATTTT. Its protein is CVTGINQPQHF.

This chain connects TRBV5-1 to TRBJ2-1, with TRBD2 identical over 11 bases. Germline V CDR1 and CDR2: SGHRS, YFSETQ. V was pared by 0 bases and J by 6 bases, with 5 bases of the junction left unmatched. The CDR3 is 16 amino acids. Here the CDR3 reads CASSLDTGTSGNEQFF. The CDR3 coding sequence is TGCGCCAGCAGCTTGGACACCGGGACTAGCGGCAATGAGCAGTTCTTC.

This sequence joins TRBV29-1 and TRBJ2-1; D is possibly TRBD2 (6 bases). The CDR3 contains 16 residues. Trimming took 4 bases from V and 0 from J, leaving 16 bases between them. Per the germline V gene, CDR1 is SQVTM and CDR2 is ANQGSEA. CDR3 sequence (DNA): TGCAGCGTTGCGGGAACGCGGGGAAGCTCCTACAATGAGCAGTTCTTC. Translating gives CSVAGTRGSSYNEQFF.

The count of this clone is one. The J gene is TRBJ2-7, the V gene TRBV3-1 (or the pseudogene TRBV3-2); 10 bases align to TRBD2. Germline V gene lookup returns CDR1 LGHDT and CDR2 YNNKEL (reference sequence). The CDR3 spans 14 residues. V lost 0 bases to trimming and J lost 5 bases; unmatched junction nucleotides: 1. Here the CDR3 DNA reads TGTGCCAGCAGCCAAGAAGGGACTAGCGACGAGCAGTACTTC. It codes for CASSQEGTSDEQYF.

This clone was seen a single time. The V gene is TRBV6-2 or TRBV6-3, the J gene TRBJ1-2, with D tentatively TRBD1 (6 bases). With 6 bases removed from V and 4 bases from J, the gap between germline ends came to 9 bases. This CDR3 comprises 12 residues. Germline CDR1 reads MNHEY; CDR2 reads SVGEGT. The CDR3 protein is CASSSGAYGYTF. CDR3 DNA sequence: TGTGCCAGCAGCTCAGGGGCCTATGGCTACACCTTC.

The chain uses TRBV20-1 and TRBJ2-7, with 9 bases lining up with TRBD1. V lost 5 bases and J lost 9; bases outside the gene matches: 5. The germline gives CDR1 DFQATT, CDR2 SNEGSKA (reference sequence). CDR3 length equals 11 residues. The DNA of the CDR3 is TGCAGTGCTGGGGACAGGGTGGGGCAGTACTTC. Its protein product is CSAGDRVGQYF.

The genes are TRBV4-2 and TRBJ2-1; no firm D call. The length of the CDR3 is 16 residues. Germline CDR1 reads LGHNA; CDR2 reads YNFKEQ. V lost 0 bases, J lost 9 bases, and 18 bases lay in between. The CDR3 nucleotides read TGTGCCAGCAGCCAAGACCCCACAGTAACCCCCACTGAGCAGTTCTTC. Protein: CASSQDPTVTPTEQFF.

The chain joins TRBV19 to TRBJ1-1; D not certain. With 9 bases removed from V and 11 bases from J, the gap between germline ends came to 22 bases. Germline assignment: CDR1 LNHDA and CDR2 SQIVND (reference sequence). The CDR3 is 13 amino acids. In DNA, the CDR3 is TGTGCCAGCTTCCGCGACGGGTCCCGTCGCGCTTTCTTT. This codes for CASFRDGSRRAFF.